Listed below are T cell receptor beta chains from one sample, sequenced in a study of blood T cell repertoires in COVID-19. The data were produced by immunoSEQ multiplex PCR, yet TCRdb's version contains in-frame clones alone and is incomplete. The sample yields over 20,000 clones, around 89% seen once. The sample taken for sequencing was peripheral blood. These receptors were collected from a man in his 70s with acute or convalescent COVID-19. Both conserved end residues are part of each CDR3. Each record gives: CDR3 DNA, CDR3 protein, clone size, J gene, V gene, D gene. A D gene is named only where the DNA matches it firmly. The size field is filled for only some rows; it gives once, few, many or a size class.

TGTGCCAGCAGCGTAGGCCAGGAGGGTGAAAAACTGTTTTTT | CASSVGQEGEKLFF | once | TRBJ1-4 | TRBV9 | NA
TGTGCCAGCAGCACTTCAACAGGGGGCGACGCGGAGACCCAGTACTTC | CASSTSTGGDAETQYF | NA | TRBJ2-5 | TRBV11-3 | TRBD1
TGTGCCAGCAGCTCTATCATGAACACTGAAGCTTTCTTT | CASSSIMNTEAFF | NA | TRBJ1-1 | TRBV5-5 | NA
TGTGCCACCAGCAGATCGGGACAGAGTACGCAGTATTTT | CATSRSGQSTQYF | NA | TRBJ2-3 | TRBV15 | TRBD1
TGTGCCAGCAGCGGGACAAGGAACACCGGGGAGCTGTTTTTT | CASSGTRNTGELFF | few | TRBJ2-2 | TRBV2 | NA
TGTGCCACCAGTGATTTTGGCACTAGCGGTGGAACCGGGGAGCTGTTTTTT | CATSDFGTSGGTGELFF | NA | TRBJ2-2 | TRBV24-1 | TRBD2
TGCGCCAGCAGCACCCCGGGACAGGGACACAATGAGCAGTTCTTC | CASSTPGQGHNEQFF | NA | TRBJ2-1 | TRBV4-1 | TRBD1
TGCGCCAGCAGCTTTCCCGACAGGGTCGGGTCGGCTTTCTTT | CASSFPDRVGSAFF | NA | TRBJ1-1 | TRBV5-1 | TRBD1
TGCAGCGCGAGGGGCACTGAAGCTTTCTTT | CSARGTEAFF | NA | TRBJ1-1 | TRBV29-1 | NA
TGTGCCAGCAGCTCCTCAGTCTATGGCTACACCTTC | CASSSSVYGYTF | NA | TRBJ1-2 | TRBV13 | NA
TGTGCCAGCAGGGACAGCTCCCGAAACTATGGCTACACCTTC | CASRDSSRNYGYTF | NA | TRBJ1-2 | TRBV28 | NA
TGTGCCAGCAGTTTATCCCCGGGACAGGGTAGGGAAAAACTGTTTTTT | CASSLSPGQGREKLFF | NA | TRBJ1-4 | TRBV27 | TRBD1
TGTGCCAGCAGCGCAACAACAGGGTCTAACACTGAAGCTTTCTTT | CASSATTGSNTEAFF | NA | TRBJ1-1 | TRBV11-2 | NA
TGTGCCAGTAACGCCCGCGACAGGGCGAACACTGAAGCTTTCTTT | CASNARDRANTEAFF | large | TRBJ1-1 | TRBV19 | TRBD1
TGTGCCAGCAGCCGAGGACAGCAGAATGAAAAACTGTTTTTT | CASSRGQQNEKLFF | NA | TRBJ1-4 | TRBV3-1/TRBV3-2 | NA
TGTGCCAGCAGTTACGATAGCGGGGGGGCCACCCAGTACTTC | CASSYDSGGATQYF | NA | TRBJ2-5 | TRBV6-6 | TRBD2
TGTGCCTGGAGGCATTCGACAGTATCGGGTCTTGGCTACACCTTC | CAWRHSTVSGLGYTF | once | TRBJ1-2 | TRBV30 | NA
TGTGCCAGCAGCTCAGCGACTACGGGACTAGCGGGAGCTATTGAGCAGTTCTTC | CASSSATTGLAGAIEQFF | NA | TRBJ2-1 | TRBV11-3 | TRBD2
TGTGCCAGCAGCGTGGATACCGGGACAGGGATTAGGAACGAGCAGTTCTTC | CASSVDTGTGIRNEQFF | NA | TRBJ2-1 | TRBV9 | TRBD1
TGTGCCAGCAGCTCGACAGGGGGAGAGGAAAAACTGTTTTTT | CASSSTGGEEKLFF | NA | TRBJ1-4 | TRBV11-2 | TRBD1
TGTGCCAGCAGCCAAGATCCCCCCGGTGGTGAAAAACTGTTTTTT | CASSQDPPGGEKLFF | once | TRBJ1-4 | TRBV3-1/TRBV3-2 | NA
TGCAGTGCTAGATATGTTCGGCAGTTCTTC | CSARYVRQFF | NA | TRBJ2-1 | TRBV20-1 | NA
TGTGCCAGCACCGTACAGGGAGAGGTGACTGAAGCTTTCTTT | CASTVQGEVTEAFF | NA | TRBJ1-1 | TRBV2 | NA
TGTGCCAGCAGCCCGAGCGGGAGGCTTAAGACCCAGTACTTC | CASSPSGRLKTQYF | once | TRBJ2-5 | TRBV14 | TRBD2
TGCGCCAGCAGAGCCGAGGTCTACAATGAGCAGTTCTTC | CASRAEVYNEQFF | NA | TRBJ2-1 | TRBV5-1 | NA
TGCGCCAGCAGCCAACCCGGACAGGGGGACGAAAAACTGTTTTTT | CASSQPGQGDEKLFF | once | TRBJ1-4 | TRBV4-1 | TRBD1
TGTGCCAGTACGCCGGGACAGGGCGGTTTTGAAGCTTTCTTT | CASTPGQGGFEAFF | NA | TRBJ1-1 | TRBV19 | TRBD1
TGTGCCAGCAGCCAGCTTTCAGGGGGTCTGGTGGATGAAAAACTGTTTTTT | CASSQLSGGLVDEKLFF | NA | TRBJ1-4 | TRBV11-3 | TRBD1
TGTGCCAGCAGCGTGTCCGGGGGGGCAACTGATACGCAGTATTTT | CASSVSGGATDTQYF | NA | TRBJ2-3 | TRBV9 | TRBD2
TGTGCCAGCAGTTTAGGATACTATAGCGGGGAGCAAGAGACCCAGTACTTC | CASSLGYYSGEQETQYF | few | TRBJ2-5 | TRBV28 | TRBD2
TGTGCCACCAGCAGAGATCTAGCGGGGGGTACTAGGGAGCAGTTCTTC | CATSRDLAGGTREQFF | NA | TRBJ2-1 | TRBV15 | TRBD2
TGCGCCAGCAGCCAAGATTCTAGCGGAAGAACGGAGACCCAGTACTTC | CASSQDSSGRTETQYF | NA | TRBJ2-5 | TRBV4-1 | TRBD2
TGTGCCAGCAGTTTCAGCGGACAGACCGGTTCACCCCTCCACTTT | CASSFSGQTGSPLHF | NA | TRBJ1-6 | TRBV6-2/TRBV6-3 | NA
TGTGCCAGCAGCCAATCGGGGACGTCCGGGACAGCCGACCGCTATGGCTACACCTTC | CASSQSGTSGTADRYGYTF | NA | TRBJ1-2 | TRBV16 | TRBD1
TGCGCCAGCAGCCAGGCCGGACTAGCGGCTTTAGCCAAAAACATTCAGTACTTC | CASSQAGLAALAKNIQYF | NA | TRBJ2-4 | TRBV4-1 | TRBD2
TGTGCCAGCAGCGGGACAGGCAGCACAGATACGCAGTATTTT | CASSGTGSTDTQYF | NA | TRBJ2-3 | TRBV7-9 | TRBD1
TGTGCCAGCAGCCGCGGGACAGGTACTAGGAAGTACTTC | CASSRGTGTRKYF | NA | TRBJ2-7 | TRBV12-3/TRBV12-4 | TRBD1
TGTGCCAGCAGCCAAGACAGGGAGGAGCAGTACTTC | CASSQDREEQYF | NA | TRBJ2-7 | TRBV7-2 | TRBD1
TGCGCCAGCAGCCCGGGACAGGGTATGAACTATGGCTACACCTTC | CASSPGQGMNYGYTF | NA | TRBJ1-2 | TRBV5-1 | TRBD1
TGTGCCAGCAGCTTACTAGCGGGGGGCTCCTACAATGAGCAGTTCTTC | CASSLLAGGSYNEQFF | NA | TRBJ2-1 | TRBV11-2 | TRBD2
TGTGCCAGCAGTTCTCCCGGGACTAGCGGAAACTACGAGCAGTACTTC | CASSSPGTSGNYEQYF | once | TRBJ2-7 | TRBV28 | TRBD2
TGTGCCAGCAGCTCGGTGCTAGCGGGAGTGGATGAGCAGTTCTTC | CASSSVLAGVDEQFF | NA | TRBJ2-1 | TRBV5-6 | TRBD2
TGTGCCAGCACTCTGGGGGGGGCCTTACAAGAGACCCAGTACTTC | CASTLGGALQETQYF | NA | TRBJ2-5 | TRBV21-1 | NA
TGTGCCAGCTCACTGACTCGGGGGGATAACTATGGCTACACCTTC | CASSLTRGDNYGYTF | NA | TRBJ1-2 | TRBV18 | NA
TGTGCCAGCAGCTCTGGTGAGTCCGAGCAGTACTTC | CASSSGESEQYF | NA | TRBJ2-7 | TRBV11-3 | NA
TGTGCCAGCAGCTTTAATTCGGGCGGGGGGTCCTACGAGCAGTACTTC | CASSFNSGGGSYEQYF | NA | TRBJ2-7 | TRBV7-9 | TRBD2
TGTGCCACCAGCAGAGAGGGGCTTTTGGAGGGGAACATTCAGTACTTC | CATSREGLLEGNIQYF | NA | TRBJ2-4 | TRBV15 | NA